The T cell receptor (beta chain) under discussion was sequenced for a study of cytomegalovirus exposure and HLA in healthy donors. Study-wide results and limits: Several top significant clusters appeared, in a later analysis, to be linked to common viral pathogens. A later analysis, which compared TCR beta chains of equal frequency, found the HLA-associated ones more clonally expanded. Analyzed later, most CMV-associated TCR beta chains appeared HLA-restricted.

As regards this clone: Its target is not known.

The CDR3 loop spans 15 amino acids. V dropped 2 bases and J dropped 5; count of bases not matched to a gene: 7. Germline V gene lookup returns CDR1 MDHEN and CDR2 SYDVKM. It was with 60 Vbeta and 13 Jbeta primers that the PCR ran. Sequencing used immunoSEQ multiplex PCR; TCRdb keeps in-frame clones, though not all of them. Here the sample spans 160,000 or so clones, approximately 80% being singletons. The source is a man in his late teens or twenties in good health and CMV-seronegative. This sequence joins TRBV28 and TRBJ2-7; 9 bases are shared with TRBD1. Sequenced sample: PBMCs. The CDR3: CASSLEGTGLNEQYF. CDR3 in DNA: TGTGCCAGCAGTTTAGAGGGGACAGGGCTCAACGAGCAGTACTTC.